This T cell receptor beta chain is from a study of T cell repertoires in cytomegalovirus infection. Study summary: Indications came from public TCR beta signatures; they pointed to CMV infection and to a matching HLA type.

As regards this clonotype: Its cognate antigen is unknown.

CDR1 is SGHDT, CDR2 YYEEEE, per germline. The CDR3 extends over 14 amino acids. Trimming removed 3 bases from V and 1 base from J; junction bases left unmatched: 1. General study findings and limits: Ex vivo responses were dominated by HLA-C-restricted CMV-specific TCR beta clonotypes. Of the TCR beta families, the public ones yielded a cumulative frequency that identified carriers of CMV plus the relevant HLA.

One entry per CDR3 protein, called by TCRdb with MiXCR from the reads. In the table there are 650,000 to 900,000 distinct CDR3 sequences, 25% to 35% of which are singletons. The sequencing used cultured CD8+ T cells from PBMCs, collected from culture after CMV antigen stimulation. This chain links TRBV5-6 with TRBJ2-4, with TRBD2 matching over 7 bases. The receptor's source is a human donor in good health (CMV status not recorded). Some clones in this sample may be carry-over from other donors' samples. This CDR3 is CASSSGGAKNIQYF. The CDR3 nucleotides are TGTGCCAGCAGCTCCGGGGGGGCCAAAAACATTCAGTACTTC.